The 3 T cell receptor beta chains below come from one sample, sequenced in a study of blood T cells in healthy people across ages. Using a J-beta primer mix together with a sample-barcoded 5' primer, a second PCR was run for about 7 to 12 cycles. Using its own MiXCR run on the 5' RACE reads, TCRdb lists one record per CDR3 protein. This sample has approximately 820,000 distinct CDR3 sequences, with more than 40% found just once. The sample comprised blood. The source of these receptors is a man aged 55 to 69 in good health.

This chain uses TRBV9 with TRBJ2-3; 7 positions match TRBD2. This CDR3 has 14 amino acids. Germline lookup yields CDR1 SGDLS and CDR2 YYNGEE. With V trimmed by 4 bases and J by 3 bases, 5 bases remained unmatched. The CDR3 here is CASSIAGRTDTQYF. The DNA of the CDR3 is TGTGCCAGCAGCATAGCGGGTAGGACAGATACGCAGTATTTT.

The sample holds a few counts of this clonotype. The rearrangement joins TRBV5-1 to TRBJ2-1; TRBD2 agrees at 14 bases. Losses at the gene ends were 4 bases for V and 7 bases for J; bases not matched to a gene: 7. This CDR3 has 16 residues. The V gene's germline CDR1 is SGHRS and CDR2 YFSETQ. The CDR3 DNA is TGCGCCAGCAGCCTGAAGACTAGCGGGGGGGTAAATGAGCAGTTCTTC. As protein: CASSLKTSGGVNEQFF.

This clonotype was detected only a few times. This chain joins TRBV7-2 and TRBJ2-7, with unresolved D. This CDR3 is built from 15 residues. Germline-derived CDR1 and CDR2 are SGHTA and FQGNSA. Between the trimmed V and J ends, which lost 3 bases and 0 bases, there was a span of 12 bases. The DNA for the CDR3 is TGTGCCAGCAGCTTCATGGCGGTAATCTCCTACGAGCAGTACTTC. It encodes CASSFMAVISYEQYF.